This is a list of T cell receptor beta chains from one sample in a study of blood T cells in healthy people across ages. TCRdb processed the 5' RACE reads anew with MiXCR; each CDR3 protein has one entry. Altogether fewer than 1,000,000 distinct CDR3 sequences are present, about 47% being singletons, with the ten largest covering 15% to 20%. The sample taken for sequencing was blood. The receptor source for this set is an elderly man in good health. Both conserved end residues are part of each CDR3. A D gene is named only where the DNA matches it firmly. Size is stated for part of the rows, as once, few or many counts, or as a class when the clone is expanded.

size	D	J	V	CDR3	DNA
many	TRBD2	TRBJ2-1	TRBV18	CASSPRPLAGARWAYNEQFF	TGTGCCAGCTCACCCCGCCCACTAGCGGGAGCCCGGTGGGCCTACAATGAGCAGTTCTTC
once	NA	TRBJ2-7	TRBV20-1	CSASEGDPYEQYF	TGCAGTGCTAGTGAAGGGGATCCGTACGAGCAGTACTTC
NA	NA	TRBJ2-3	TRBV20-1	CSARDQVYNEGTQYF	TGCAGTGCTAGAGATCAAGTATATAATGAGGGTACGCAGTATTTT
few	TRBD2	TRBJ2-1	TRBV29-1	CSVGASGMRNEQFF	TGCAGCGTTGGGGCTAGCGGGATGCGCAATGAGCAGTTCTTC
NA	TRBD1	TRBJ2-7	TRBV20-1	CRAAGQDGDEQYF	TGCAGGGCCGCGGGACAGGATGGAGACGAGCAGTACTTC
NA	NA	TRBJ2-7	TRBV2	CASSELSREQYF	TGTGCCAGCAGTGAGCTGTCTCGAGAGCAGTACTTC
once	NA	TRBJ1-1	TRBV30	CAWREGEARGNTEAFF	TGTGCCTGGAGGGAGGGCGAGGCCCGGGGGAACACTGAAGCTTTCTTT
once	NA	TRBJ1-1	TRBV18	CASSPVVLRLNTEAFF	TGTGCCAGCTCACCGGTAGTTCTCAGGTTGAACACTGAAGCTTTCTTT
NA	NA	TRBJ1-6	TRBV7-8	CASSLFPTGNNSPLHF	TGTGCCAGCAGCTTGTTTCCGACAGGCAATAATTCACCCCTCCACTTT
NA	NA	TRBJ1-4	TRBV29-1	CSVQTTTNKKLFF	TGCAGCGTCCAGACTACAACTAATAAAAAACTGTTTTTT
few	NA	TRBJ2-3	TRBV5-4	CASSLGGTALTQYF	TGTGCCAGCAGCTTGGGAGGGACTGCCCTAACGCAGTATTTT
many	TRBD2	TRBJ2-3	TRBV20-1	CSGKLAVRADTQYF	TGCAGTGGTAAACTAGCGGTCCGTGCAGATACGCAGTATTTT
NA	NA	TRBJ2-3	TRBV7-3	CASSLRGGDADTQYF	TGTGCCAGCAGCTTAAGAGGCGGGGACGCAGATACGCAGTATTTT
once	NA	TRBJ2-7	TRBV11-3	CASIYEEDEQYF	TGTGCCAGCATCTACGAGGAGGACGAGCAGTACTTC
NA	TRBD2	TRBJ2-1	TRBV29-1	CSVGGREYNEQFF	TGCAGCGTTGGTGGGCGGGAGTACAATGAGCAGTTCTTC
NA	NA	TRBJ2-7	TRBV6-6	CASGLFRERGFEQYF	TGTGCCAGCGGCCTGTTTAGAGAGCGCGGCTTCGAGCAGTACTTC
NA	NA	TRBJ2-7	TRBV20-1	CSASGRAGSYEQYF	TGCAGTGCTAGTGGACGAGCGGGCTCCTACGAGCAGTACTTC
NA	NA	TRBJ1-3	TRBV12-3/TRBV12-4	CASRRGWSGNTIYF	TGTGCCAGCAGGCGCGGGTGGTCTGGAAACACCATATATTTT
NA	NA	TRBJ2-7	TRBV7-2	CASSYQWTETYEQYF	TGTGCCAGCAGCTACCAATGGACAGAAACCTACGAGCAGTACTTC
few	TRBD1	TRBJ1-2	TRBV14	CASSQRQGLGYTF	TGTGCCAGCAGCCAACGACAGGGTTTAGGCTACACCTTC
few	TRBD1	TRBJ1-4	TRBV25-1	CASNRGQDATNEKLFF	TGTGCCAGCAATCGGGGACAGGATGCAACTAATGAAAAACTGTTTTTT
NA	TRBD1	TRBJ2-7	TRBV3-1	CASSQRRGLSYEQYF	TGTGCCAGCAGCCAACGCAGGGGGTTGTCCTACGAGCAGTACTTC
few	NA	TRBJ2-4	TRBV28	CASQTGPQGRTKNIQYF	TGTGCCAGCCAGACAGGACCCCAGGGGCGAACCAAAAACATTCAGTACTTC
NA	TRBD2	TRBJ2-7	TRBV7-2	CASSLNAGTSGNEQYF	TGTGCCAGCAGCTTGAACGCCGGGACTAGCGGGAACGAGCAGTACTTC
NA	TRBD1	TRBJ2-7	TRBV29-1	CSVNTGTGFFNEQYF	TGCAGCGTCAACACCGGGACAGGGTTTTTCAATGAGCAGTACTTC
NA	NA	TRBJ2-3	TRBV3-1	CASGDGVVPSTDTQYF	TGTGCCAGCGGGGACGGGGTGGTCCCCTCGACAGATACGCAGTATTTT
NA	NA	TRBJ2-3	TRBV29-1	CSVVTGSDTQYF	TGCAGCGTTGTCACAGGGTCAGATACGCAGTATTTT
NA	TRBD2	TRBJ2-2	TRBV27	CASTVVAGVNTGELFF	TGTGCCAGCACGGTTGTCGCGGGAGTAAACACCGGGGAGCTGTTTTTT
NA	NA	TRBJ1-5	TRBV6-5	CASSYSGVGGNQPQHF	TGTGCCAGCAGTTACTCCGGGGTAGGGGGGAATCAGCCCCAGCATTTT
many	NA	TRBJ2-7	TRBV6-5	CASSLTGLEQYF	TGTGCCAGCAGTTTAACAGGCCTTGAGCAGTACTTC
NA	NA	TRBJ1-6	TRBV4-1	CASSQENRLGISPLHF	TGCGCCAGCAGCCAAGAGAACAGGCTGGGGATTTCACCCCTCCACTTT
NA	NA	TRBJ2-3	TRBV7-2	CASSLGAVGGGTDTQYF	TGTGCCAGCAGCTTAGGGGCGGTAGGGGGGGGCACAGATACGCAGTATTTT
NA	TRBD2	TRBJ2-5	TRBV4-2	CASSPRTGTREETQYF	TGTGCCAGCAGCCCCAGAACCGGGACTAGAGAAGAGACCCAGTACTTC
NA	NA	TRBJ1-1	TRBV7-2	CASRLWAPGRGSTEAFF	TGTGCCAGCAGACTTTGGGCTCCGGGACGGGGTTCAACTGAAGCTTTCTTT
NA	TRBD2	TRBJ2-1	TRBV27	CASRNPPGLGSNEQFF	TGTGCCAGCAGGAACCCCCCGGGACTAGGTTCCAATGAGCAGTTCTTC
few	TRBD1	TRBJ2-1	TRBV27	CASSLGQGVWDEQFF	TGTGCCAGCAGTTTGGGACAGGGTGTGTGGGATGAGCAGTTCTTC
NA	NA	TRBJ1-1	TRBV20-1	CSAPDRGSMNTEAFF	TGCAGTGCTCCAGACAGAGGGTCCATGAACACTGAAGCTTTCTTT
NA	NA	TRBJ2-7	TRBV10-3	CAISERLGLASYEQYF	TGTGCCATCAGTGAGCGGCTAGGTTTGGCATCCTACGAGCAGTACTTC
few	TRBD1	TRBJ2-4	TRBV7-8	CASSLRVRDRGNIQYF	TGTGCCAGCAGCTTAAGGGTACGGGACAGGGGCAACATTCAGTACTTC
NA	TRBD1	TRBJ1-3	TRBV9	CASSFMGQGENTIYF	TGTGCCAGCAGCTTTATGGGACAGGGCGAAAACACCATATATTTT
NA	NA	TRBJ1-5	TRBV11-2	CASSPSGHRMGQPQHF	TGTGCCAGCAGCCCGTCCGGACATCGGATGGGCCAGCCCCAGCATTTT
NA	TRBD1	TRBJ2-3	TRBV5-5	CASSSTQGADTQYF	TGTGCCAGCAGCTCAACCCAGGGGGCAGATACGCAGTATTTT
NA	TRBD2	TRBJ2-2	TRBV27	CASSKFTSGSANTGELFF	TGTGCCAGCAGTAAATTTACTAGCGGGTCTGCGAACACCGGGGAGCTGTTTTTT
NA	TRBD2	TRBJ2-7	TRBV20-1	CSARVSSGVRAGDSYNEQYF	TGCAGTGCTAGAGTCAGTTCTGGTGTACGAGCGGGAGACTCCTACAATGAGCAGTACTTC
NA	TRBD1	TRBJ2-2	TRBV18	CASSPRGQAGTGELFF	TGTGCCAGCTCACCACGGGGACAGGCCGGCACCGGGGAGCTGTTTTTT
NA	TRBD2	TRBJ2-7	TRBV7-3	CASSLNAGVHEQYF	TGTGCCAGCAGCTTAAACGCGGGAGTCCACGAGCAGTACTTC
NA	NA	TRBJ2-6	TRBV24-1	CATDTAPGANVLTF	TGTGCCACGGATACAGCTCCTGGGGCCAACGTCCTGACTTTC
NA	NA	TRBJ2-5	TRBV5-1	CASSLVGGMEVETQYF	TGCGCCAGCAGCTTGGTTGGCGGGATGGAGGTGGAGACCCAGTACTTC
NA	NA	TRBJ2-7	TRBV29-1	CSVNRPRNYEQYF	TGCAGCGTCAACAGGCCGCGAAACTACGAGCAGTACTTC
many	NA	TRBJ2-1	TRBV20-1	CSARDREFSNEQFF	TGCAGTGCTAGAGATCGGGAATTCTCGAATGAGCAGTTCTTC